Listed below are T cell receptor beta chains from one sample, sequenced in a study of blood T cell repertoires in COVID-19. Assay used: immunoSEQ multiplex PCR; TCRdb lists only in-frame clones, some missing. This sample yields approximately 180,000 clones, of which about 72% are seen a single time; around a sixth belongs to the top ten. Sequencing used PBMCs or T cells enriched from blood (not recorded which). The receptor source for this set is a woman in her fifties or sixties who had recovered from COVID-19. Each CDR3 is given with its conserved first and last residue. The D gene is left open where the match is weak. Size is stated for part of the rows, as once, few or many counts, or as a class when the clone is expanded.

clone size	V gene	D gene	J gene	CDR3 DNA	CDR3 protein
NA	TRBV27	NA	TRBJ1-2	TGTGCCAGCAGCCCACCGCCCGGGAGGGACACTGATAACTATGGCTACACCTTC	CASSPPPGRDTDNYGYTF
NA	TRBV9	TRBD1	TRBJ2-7	TGTGCCAGCAGCCTGAGGCCCGGGACAGGGTCCGAGCAGTACTTC	CASSLRPGTGSEQYF
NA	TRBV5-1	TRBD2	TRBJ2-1	TGCGCCAGCAGCTTGGCAGGGTGGGGGGGCTCCTACAATGAGCAGTTCTTC	CASSLAGWGGSYNEQFF
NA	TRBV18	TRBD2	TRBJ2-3	TGTGCCAGCTCACCACGTCTAGCGGGAGCGTCAGATACGCAGTATTTT	CASSPRLAGASDTQYF
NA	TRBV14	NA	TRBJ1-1	TGTGCCAGCAGCCAACAGGGGCCCACTGAAGCTTTCTTT	CASSQQGPTEAFF
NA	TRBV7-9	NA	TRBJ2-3	TGTGCCAGCAGCTTACGGCGGGGTGAGGGCACAGATACGCAGTATTTT	CASSLRRGEGTDTQYF
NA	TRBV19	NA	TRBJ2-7	TGTGCCAGTAGTGGGGCAGGGGGAGGCGAGCAGTACTTC	CASSGAGGGEQYF
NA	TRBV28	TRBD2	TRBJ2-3	TGTGCCAGCAGTTTATGGGCTAGCGGGAGAAGCACAGATACGCAGTATTTT	CASSLWASGRSTDTQYF
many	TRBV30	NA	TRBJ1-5	TGTGCCTGGAGCGCAGGGTTAACTCAGCCCCAGCATTTT	CAWSAGLTQPQHF
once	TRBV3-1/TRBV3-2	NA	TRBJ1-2	TGTGCCAGCAGCCAAGGAGTCTATGGCTACACCTTC	CASSQGVYGYTF
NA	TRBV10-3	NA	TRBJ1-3	TGTGCCATCTCAGACTCTGGAAACACCATATATTTT	CAISDSGNTIYF
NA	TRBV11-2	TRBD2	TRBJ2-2	TGTGCCAGTCAGCCTAGCGGGAGGGGGGGCACCGGGGAGCTGTTTTTT	CASQPSGRGGTGELFF
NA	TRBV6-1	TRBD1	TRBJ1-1	TGTGCCAGCAGTGAAGCAAGGGGGCTGGGCACTGAAGCTTTCTTT	CASSEARGLGTEAFF
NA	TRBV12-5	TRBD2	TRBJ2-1	TGTGCTAGTGGTACCGCCACTAGCGATTCCTACAATGAGCAGTTCTTC	CASGTATSDSYNEQFF
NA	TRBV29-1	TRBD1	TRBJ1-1	TGCAGCGGCACCCGACAGGGGAACACTGAAGCTTTCTTT	CSGTRQGNTEAFF
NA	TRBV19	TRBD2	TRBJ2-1	TGTGCCAGTAGTATAATCGGGGGGCTAGCGGGTGAGCAGTTCTTC	CASSIIGGLAGEQFF
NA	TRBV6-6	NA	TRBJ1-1	TGTGCCAGCAGTTTAGGACTGGGAGCTTTCTTT	CASSLGLGAFF
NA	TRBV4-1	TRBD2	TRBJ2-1	TGCGCCAGCAGCCAAGAGTTCTATGAGACTAGCGGAAGTAGAAATGAGCAGTTCTTC	CASSQEFYETSGSRNEQFF
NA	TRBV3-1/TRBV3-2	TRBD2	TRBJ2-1	TGTGCCAGCAGCCGCGGACTAGCGGGAGCTGCCGAGCAGTTCTTC	CASSRGLAGAAEQFF
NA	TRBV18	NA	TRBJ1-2	TGTGCCAGCTCACCACAGACAGAGTTTGATGGCTACACCTTC	CASSPQTEFDGYTF
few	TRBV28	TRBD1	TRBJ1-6	TGTGCCAGCAGTAGACAGGGGATTTCACCCCTCCACTTT	CASSRQGISPLHF
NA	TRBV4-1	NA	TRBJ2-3	TGCGCCAGCAGCCTAACGACAGGTTTCACAGATACGCAGTATTTT	CASSLTTGFTDTQYF
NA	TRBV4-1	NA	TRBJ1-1	TGCGCCAGCAGCTGGCTGGGGGGGAACACTGAAGCTTTCTTT	CASSWLGGNTEAFF
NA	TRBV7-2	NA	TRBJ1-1	TGTGCCAGCAGCTTGGGGGCGGCGAACACTGAAGCTTTCTTT	CASSLGAANTEAFF
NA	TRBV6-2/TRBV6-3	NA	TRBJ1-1	TGTGCCAGCAGCGGCGCGGACAGTCTCGCAACCAGGGCTTTCTTT	CASSGADSLATRAFF
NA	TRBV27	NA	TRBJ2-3	TGTGCCAGCAGGGACGGGCAGGGGCTCACAGATACGCAGTATTTT	CASRDGQGLTDTQYF
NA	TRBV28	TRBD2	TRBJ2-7	TGTGCCAGCAGGATAGGACTAGCGGGAGGCGAGCAGTACTTC	CASRIGLAGGEQYF
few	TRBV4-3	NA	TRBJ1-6	TGCGCCAGCAGCCGTACCGGGGCCTATAATTCACCCCTCCACTTT	CASSRTGAYNSPLHF
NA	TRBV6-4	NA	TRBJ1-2	TGTGCCAGCAGTGAATCCCCCCTCTATGGCTACACCTTC	CASSESPLYGYTF
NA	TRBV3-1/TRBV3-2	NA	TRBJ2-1	TGTGCCAGCAGCCAAGACTTACTAACTCTCCCCAATGAGCAGTTCTTC	CASSQDLLTLPNEQFF
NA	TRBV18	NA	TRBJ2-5	TGTGCCAGCTCACCTACAAGGGGAGAGACCCAGTACTTC	CASSPTRGETQYF
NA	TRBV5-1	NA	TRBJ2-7	TGCGCCAGCAGCTTGGCCCGAGTCCGCGAGCAGTACTTC	CASSLARVREQYF
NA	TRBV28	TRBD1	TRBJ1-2	TGTGCCAGCAGTTTATTCCGGGACAGGGGGCAAAACTATGGCTACACCTTC	CASSLFRDRGQNYGYTF
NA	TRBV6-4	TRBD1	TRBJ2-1	TGTGCCAGCAGTCAGGACAGGGCAGGCAATGAGCAGTTCTTC	CASSQDRAGNEQFF
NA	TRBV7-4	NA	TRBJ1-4	TGTGCCAGCAGCTTAACGCTCCCAAAGAAACAGAAAAATGAAAAACTGTTTTTT	CASSLTLPKKQKNEKLFF
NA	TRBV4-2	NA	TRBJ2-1	TGTGCCAGCAGCCAAGGAACAGGAAATACCTACAATGAGCAGTTCTTC	CASSQGTGNTYNEQFF
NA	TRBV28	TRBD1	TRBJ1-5	TGTGCCAGCAGTCCGCCGGGACAGGGCATTCAGCCCCAGCATTTT	CASSPPGQGIQPQHF
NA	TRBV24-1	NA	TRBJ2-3	TGTGCCACCAGTGATCAGTACAGCACAGATACGCAGTATTTT	CATSDQYSTDTQYF
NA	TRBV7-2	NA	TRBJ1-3	TGTGCCAGCAGCATCAACATGGGGGGGGCGCCTGGAAACACCATATATTTT	CASSINMGGAPGNTIYF
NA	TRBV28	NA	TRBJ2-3	TGTGCCAGCAGTTTCTTACTAAGCACAGATACGCAGTATTTT	CASSFLLSTDTQYF
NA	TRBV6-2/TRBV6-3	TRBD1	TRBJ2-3	TGTGCCAGCAGTCACGCAGGGGGCTGGGCAGATACGCAGTATTTT	CASSHAGGWADTQYF
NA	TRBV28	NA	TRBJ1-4	TGTGCCAGCACCCTGCCACCTCCAGGGCGTGAAAAACTGTTTTTT	CASTLPPPGREKLFF
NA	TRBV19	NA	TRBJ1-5	TGTGCCAGTAGTCTCAGACAGGAAAATCAGCCCCAGCATTTT	CASSLRQENQPQHF
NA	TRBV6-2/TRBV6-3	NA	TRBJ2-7	TGTGCCAGCAGTTCGGGAACCCGCTACGAGCAGTACTTC	CASSSGTRYEQYF
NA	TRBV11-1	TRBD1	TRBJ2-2	TGTGCCAGCCAGGGACAGGGGAGCACCGGGGAGCTGTTTTTT	CASQGQGSTGELFF
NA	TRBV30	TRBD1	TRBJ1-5	TGTGCCTGGAGACAGGGGAATCAGCCCCAGCATTTT	CAWRQGNQPQHF
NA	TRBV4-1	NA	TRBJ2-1	TGCGCCAGCAGCCAAGAAACCCCTAATACGATCTCCTACAATGAGCAGTTCTTC	CASSQETPNTISYNEQFF
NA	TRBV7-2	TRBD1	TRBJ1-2	TGTGCCAGCAGCCCCGGGACAGGGCCAATGGCTTCGGGGGGCTACACCTTC	CASSPGTGPMASGGYTF
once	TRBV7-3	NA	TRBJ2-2	TGTGCCAGCAGCTCGCGCTTGAACACCGGGGAGCTGTTTTTT	CASSSRLNTGELFF
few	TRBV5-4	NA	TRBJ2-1	TGTGCCAGCAGCGTAGGGACTCCAAGCTCCTACAATGAGCAGTTCTTC	CASSVGTPSSYNEQFF
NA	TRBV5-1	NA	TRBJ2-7	TGCGCCAGCAGCCTTGGACCGGTGACAGTATACGAGCAGTACTTC	CASSLGPVTVYEQYF
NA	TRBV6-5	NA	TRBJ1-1	TGTGCCAGCAGTACAGGGCTAGAAGCTTTCTTT	CASSTGLEAFF
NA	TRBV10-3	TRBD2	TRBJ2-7	TGTGCCATCAGTAGCGGGACCGACTACGAGCAGTACTTC	CAISSGTDYEQYF
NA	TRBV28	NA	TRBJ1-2	TGTGCCGGACAGAGGAACTATGGCTACACCTTC	CAGQRNYGYTF
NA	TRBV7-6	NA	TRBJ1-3	TGTGCCAGCAGCTTATCTCACGGTTCCTCTGGAAACACCATATATTTT	CASSLSHGSSGNTIYF
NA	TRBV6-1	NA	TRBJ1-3	TGTGCCAGCAGTGAAGCGGCGGGGGCAGTCTCTGGAAACACCATATATTTT	CASSEAAGAVSGNTIYF
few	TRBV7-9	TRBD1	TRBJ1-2	TGTGCCAGCAGCTTAGGGCAGGGGGATGGCTACACCTTC	CASSLGQGDGYTF